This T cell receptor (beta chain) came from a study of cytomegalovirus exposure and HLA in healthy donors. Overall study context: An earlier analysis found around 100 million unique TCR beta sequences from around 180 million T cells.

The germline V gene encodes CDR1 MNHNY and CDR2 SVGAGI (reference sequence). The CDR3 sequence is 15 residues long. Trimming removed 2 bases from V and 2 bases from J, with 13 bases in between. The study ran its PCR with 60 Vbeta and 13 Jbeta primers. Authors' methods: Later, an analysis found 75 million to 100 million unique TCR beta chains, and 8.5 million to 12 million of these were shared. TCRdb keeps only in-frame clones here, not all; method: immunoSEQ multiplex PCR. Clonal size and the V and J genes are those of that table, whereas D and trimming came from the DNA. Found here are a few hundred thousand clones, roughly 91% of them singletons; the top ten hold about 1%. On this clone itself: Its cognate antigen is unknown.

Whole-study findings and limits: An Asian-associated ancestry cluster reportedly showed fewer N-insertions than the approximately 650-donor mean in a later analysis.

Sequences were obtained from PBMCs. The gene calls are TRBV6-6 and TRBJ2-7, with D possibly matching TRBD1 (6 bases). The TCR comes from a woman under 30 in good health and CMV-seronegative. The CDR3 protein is CASSYPGVGTYEQYF. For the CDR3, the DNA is TGTGCCAGCAGTTACCCAGGGGTCGGGACCTACGAGCAGTACTTC.